This TCR beta chain was identified in a study of regulatory T cells in long-lasting Graves disease. Notes on the study in general: Favoring TRBV28, TRBJ1-2 and TRBJ2-5 was a feature seen in persistent disease.

V was trimmed by 1 base and J by 2 bases, leaving 8 bases between them. Germline-derived CDR1 and CDR2 are SEHNR and FQNEAQ (reference sequence). CDR3 size: 15 residues. Combining iRepertoire HTBI primers with Arm-PCR of CDR3 regions, the authors built TCR beta libraries. TCRdb passed the multiplex PCR reads through MiXCR, listing each CDR3 protein once. The repertoire has a few hundred thousand distinct CDR3 sequences, 23% of them found once; the top ten carry about 26%. As to this clonotype: Its antigen remains unidentified.

Documented time point: persistent/refractory GD, antithyroid drugs over 5 years with positive TRAb. RNA from PBMCs was the source of the TCR library. Here the sequenced sample was peripheral blood mononuclear cells (PBMCs), taken when the disease was refractory, from a patient treated with antithyroid drugs. This chain joins TRBV7-9 and TRBJ1-4; D is undetermined. The source is a female donor with Graves disease. The CDR3 DNA is TGTGCCAGCAGCTTAGAAGGGCTCACTAATGAAAAACTGTTTTTT. Translated: CASSLEGLTNEKLFF.